This is a list of T cell receptor beta chains from one sample in a study of long-term antiretroviral therapy in people with HIV. TCRdb keeps only in-frame clones here, not all; method: immunoSEQ multiplex PCR. The repertoire holds nearly 50,000 clones, with under 90% as singletons. The sample was unsorted PBMCs, taken 0.8 years after starting antiretroviral therapy. These receptors originate from a young woman with HIV. The CDR3 runs from the conserved cysteine through the conserved F or W. Fields, in order: clone size, D gene, V gene, J gene, CDR3 protein, CDR3 DNA. D genes are given only for firm matches. Clone sizes are given selectively: once, few, many, or a class where the clone is expanded.

.	.	TRBV28	TRBJ2-5	CASSFGETQYF	TGTGCCAGCAGTTTTGGAGAGACCCAGTACTTC
.	TRBD1	TRBV7-2	TRBJ1-1	CASSLAAGGAFF	TGTGCCAGCAGCTTAGCGGCAGGGGGAGCTTTCTTT
.	.	TRBV28	TRBJ1-1	CASSRTAIGTLNTEAFF	TGTGCCAGCAGCCGCACCGCAATCGGGACATTGAATACTGAAGCTTTCTTT
.	TRBD1	TRBV7-6	TRBJ2-2	CASSLGQGAGELFF	TGTGCCAGCAGCTTAGGGCAGGGGGCCGGGGAGCTGTTTTTT
.	TRBD1	TRBV5-4	TRBJ1-2	CASSFPGQYYGYTF	TGTGCCAGCAGCTTTCCGGGACAGTACTATGGCTACACCTTC
.	.	TRBV20-1	TRBJ1-2	CSATGAGGYTF	TGCAGTGCTACGGGGGCCGGTGGCTACACCTTC
once	.	TRBV19	TRBJ2-1	CASSIGQGNGEQFF	TGTGCCAGTAGTATAGGGCAGGGGAATGGTGAGCAGTTCTTC
.	.	TRBV19	TRBJ2-1	CASSTSLAYNEQFF	TGTGCCAGTAGTACTAGCTTGGCCTACAATGAGCAGTTCTTC
.	.	TRBV5-6	TRBJ2-7	CASSLGAHYEQYF	TGTGCCAGCAGCTTGGGGGCGCACTACGAGCAGTACTTC
.	.	TRBV18	TRBJ2-1	CASSPLAGSSYNEQFF	TGTGCCAGCTCACCGCTAGCCGGGAGCTCCTACAATGAGCAGTTCTTC
.	TRBD1	TRBV9	TRBJ2-7	CASSVGGWTGRGYEQYF	TGTGCCAGCAGCGTAGGGGGATGGACAGGAAGGGGATACGAGCAGTACTTC
.	TRBD2	TRBV11-2	TRBJ2-3	CASHSGIGIDTQYF	TGTGCCAGCCATAGCGGGATAGGAATAGATACGCAGTATTTT
.	TRBD1	TRBV6-5	TRBJ2-7	CASSYKTGTGKAEQYF	TGTGCCAGCAGTTACAAGACCGGGACAGGGAAGGCCGAGCAGTACTTC
few	TRBD2	TRBV7-9	TRBJ2-7	CASSRTSGSYEQYF	TGTGCCAGCAGCCGGACTAGCGGGTCCTACGAGCAGTACTTC
.	TRBD2	TRBV7-8	TRBJ2-5	CASSLWTSETQYF	TGTGCCAGCAGCTTATGGACTAGTGAGACCCAGTACTTC
.	TRBD1	TRBV19	TRBJ2-7	CASSIIPGQGTYEQYF	TGTGCCAGTAGTATCATCCCGGGACAGGGGACCTACGAGCAGTACTTC
once	TRBD2	TRBV15	TRBJ2-2	CATDERDGDNTGELFF	TGTGCCACTGACGAGCGGGATGGGGACAACACCGGGGAGCTGTTTTTT
.	.	TRBV6-1	TRBJ1-5	CASMGSNQPQHF	TGTGCCAGTATGGGGAGCAATCAGCCCCAGCATTTT
.	.	TRBV6-5	TRBJ2-7	CASSYSNLGTYEQYF	TGTGCCAGCAGTTACTCGAATCTGGGTACCTACGAGCAGTACTTC
.	TRBD2	TRBV18	TRBJ2-7	CASSVSLAGSYEQYF	TGTGCCAGCTCAGTGTCCCTAGCGGGGTCCTACGAGCAGTACTTC
.	.	TRBV7-2	TRBJ2-5	CASSPSPGTQYF	TGTGCCAGCAGCCCCTCCCCGGGGACCCAGTACTTC
.	.	TRBV7-6	TRBJ2-3	CASSLAGGTDTQYF	TGTGCCAGCAGCTTAGCCGGGGGTACAGATACGCAGTATTTT
few	TRBD1	TRBV28	TRBJ2-7	CASEGSRDRVGEQYF	TGTGCCAGCGAGGGGTCCCGGGACAGGGTCGGCGAGCAGTACTTC
.	.	TRBV5-1	TRBJ1-4	CASSWGGEEGGKLFF	TGCGCCAGCAGCTGGGGAGGGGAAGAGGGTGGAAAACTGTTTTTT
.	.	TRBV15	TRBJ1-5	CATSRDRGRDQPQHF	TGTGCCACCAGCAGAGACAGGGGCAGGGATCAGCCCCAGCATTTT
.	.	TRBV7-3	TRBJ2-3	CASSLTGTRGADTQYF	TGTGCCAGCAGCTTAACGGGGACCCGCGGGGCGGATACGCAGTATTTT
.	.	TRBV27	TRBJ1-1	CASSGGTPGYRTTEAFF	TGTGCCAGCAGTGGTGGGACACCGGGATACCGGACCACTGAAGCTTTCTTT
.	.	TRBV14	TRBJ2-7	CASSQGSTGEQYF	TGTGCCAGCAGCCAAGGCAGCACCGGCGAGCAGTACTTC
.	.	TRBV6-5	TRBJ2-7	CASSTGSYEQYF	TGTGCCAGCAGTACCGGGAGTTACGAGCAGTACTTC
.	TRBD1	TRBV5-4	TRBJ1-5	CASSLGPDRGNQPQHF	TGTGCCAGCAGCTTGGGGCCCGACAGGGGCAATCAGCCCCAGCATTTT